This T cell receptor (beta chain) derives from a study of cytotoxic CD8 clonotypes in ibrutinib-treated CLL. From germline, CDR1 is MNHNS and CDR2 SASEGT. CDR3 length: 14 amino acids. Trimming pared 0 bases from V and 8 bases from J, leaving 11 bases between. TCRdb keeps only in-frame clones here, not all; method: immunoSEQ multiplex PCR. The data show around 150,000 clones, 88% seen once. Sequences were derived from PBMCs, sampled at disease progression, from a patient treated with ibrutinib. The V call is TRBV6-1, the J call TRBJ2-1, with a weak D call TRBD2 (5 bases). The clonotype was recovered from a human donor with chronic lymphocytic leukemia. The CDR3 protein is CASSEATSIYEQFF. The CDR3 DNA is TGTGCCAGCAGTGAAGCAACTAGTATATATGAGCAGTTCTTC.